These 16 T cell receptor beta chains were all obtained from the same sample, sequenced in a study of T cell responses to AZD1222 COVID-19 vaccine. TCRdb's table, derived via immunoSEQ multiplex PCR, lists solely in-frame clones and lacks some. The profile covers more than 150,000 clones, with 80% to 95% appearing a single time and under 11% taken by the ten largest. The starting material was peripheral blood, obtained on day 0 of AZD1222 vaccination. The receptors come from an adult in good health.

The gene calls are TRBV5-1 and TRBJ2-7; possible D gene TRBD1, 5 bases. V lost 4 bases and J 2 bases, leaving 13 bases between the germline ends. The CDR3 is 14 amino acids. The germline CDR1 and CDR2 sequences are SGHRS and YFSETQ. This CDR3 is CASSATGSTYEQYF. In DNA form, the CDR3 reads TGCGCCAGCAGCGCTACAGGTTCCACCTACGAGCAGTACTTC.

The CDR3 loop reads CSVEVAGEGYTF. Written as DNA, the CDR3 is TGCAGCGTTGAAGTGGCAGGGGAGGGCTACACCTTC. V usage is TRBV29-1 and J usage is TRBJ1-2, with a tentative D call TRBD1 (6 bases). Germline V CDR1 and CDR2: SQVTM, ANQGSEA. This CDR3 comprises 12 residues. The V end was cut by 1 base, the J end by 8 bases, with 11 bases between. Variable domain in full (rest from reference TRBV29-1 and TRBJ1-2): SAVISQKPSRDICQRGTSLTIQCQVDSQVTMMFWYRQQPGQSLTLIATANQGSEATYESGFVIDKFPISRPNLTFSTLTVSNMSPEDSSIYLCSVEVAGEGYTFGSGTRLTVV.

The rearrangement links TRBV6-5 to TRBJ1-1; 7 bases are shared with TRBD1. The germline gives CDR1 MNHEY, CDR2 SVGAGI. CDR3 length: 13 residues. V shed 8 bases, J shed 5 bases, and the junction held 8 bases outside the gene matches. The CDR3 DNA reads TGTGCCAGCCGTAGACAGGGAATAACTGAAGCTTTCTTT. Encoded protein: CASRRQGITEAFF.

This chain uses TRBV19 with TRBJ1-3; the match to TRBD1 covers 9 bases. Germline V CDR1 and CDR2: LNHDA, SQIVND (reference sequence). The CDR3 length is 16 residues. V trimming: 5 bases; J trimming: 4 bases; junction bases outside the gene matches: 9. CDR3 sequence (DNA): TGTGCCAGTAGTGCACTGGACAGGGGAGCAGGAAACACCATATATTTT. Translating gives CASSALDRGAGNTIYF.

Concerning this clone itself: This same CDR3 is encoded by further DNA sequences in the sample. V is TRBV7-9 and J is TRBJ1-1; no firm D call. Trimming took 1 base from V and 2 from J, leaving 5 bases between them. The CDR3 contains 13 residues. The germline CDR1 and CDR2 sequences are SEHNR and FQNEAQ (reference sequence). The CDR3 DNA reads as TGTGCCAGCAGCTTAGAGGGTAACACTGAAGCTTTCTTT. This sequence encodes CASSLEGNTEAFF.

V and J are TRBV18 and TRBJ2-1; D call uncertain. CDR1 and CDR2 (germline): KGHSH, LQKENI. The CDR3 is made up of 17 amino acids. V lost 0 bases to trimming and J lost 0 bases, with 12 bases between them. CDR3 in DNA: TGTGCCAGCTCACCACCGGTGGGGTCGCCCTCCTACAATGAGCAGTTCTTC. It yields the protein CASSPPVGSPSYNEQFF.

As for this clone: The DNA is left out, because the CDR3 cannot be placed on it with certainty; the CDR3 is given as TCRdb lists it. CDR3 loop: CASSPRRRRAGTDTQYF. The chain couples TRBV5-1 to TRBJ2-3. Germline V lookup: CDR1 SGHRS, CDR2 YFSETQ. The CDR3 extends over 17 residues, inclusive of both ends.

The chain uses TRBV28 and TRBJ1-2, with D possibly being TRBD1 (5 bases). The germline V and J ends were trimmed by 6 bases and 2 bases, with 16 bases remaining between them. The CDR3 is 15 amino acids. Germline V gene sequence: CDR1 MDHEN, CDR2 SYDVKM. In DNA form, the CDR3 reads TGTGCCAGCAGAGTAGGGGCGACAGACAACTATGGCTACACCTTC. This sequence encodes CASRVGATDNYGYTF.

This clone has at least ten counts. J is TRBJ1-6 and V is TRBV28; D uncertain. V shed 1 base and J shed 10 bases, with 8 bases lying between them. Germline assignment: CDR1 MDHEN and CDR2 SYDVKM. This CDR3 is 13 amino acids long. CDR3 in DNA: TGTGCCAGCAGTTTATCCCTCTGGTCACCCCTCCACTTT. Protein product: CASSLSLWSPLHF. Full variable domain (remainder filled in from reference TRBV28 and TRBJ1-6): DVKVTQSSRYLVKRTGEKVFLECVQDMDHENMFWYRQDPGLGLRLIYFSYDVKMKEKGDIPEGYSVSREKKERFSLILESASTNQTSMYLCASSLSLWSPLHFGNGTRLTVT.

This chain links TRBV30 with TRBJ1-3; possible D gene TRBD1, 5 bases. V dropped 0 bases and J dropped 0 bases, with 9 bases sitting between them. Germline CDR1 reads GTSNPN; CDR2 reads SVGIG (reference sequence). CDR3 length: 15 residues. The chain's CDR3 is CAWSVGPFSGNTIYF. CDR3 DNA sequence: TGTGCCTGGAGTGTGGGACCATTCTCTGGAAACACCATATATTTT.

Here the CDR3 reads CASSQVGQFANTGELFF. CDR3 bases: TGTGCCAGCTCGCAGGTCGGACAGTTCGCGAACACCGGGGAGCTGTTTTTT. The J gene is TRBJ2-2, the V gene TRBV18; maybe TRBD1 (6 bases). Between the trimmed V and J ends, which lost 6 bases and 0 bases, there was a span of 17 bases. The CDR3 sequence is 17 residues long. CDR1 is KGHSH, CDR2 LQKENI, per germline.

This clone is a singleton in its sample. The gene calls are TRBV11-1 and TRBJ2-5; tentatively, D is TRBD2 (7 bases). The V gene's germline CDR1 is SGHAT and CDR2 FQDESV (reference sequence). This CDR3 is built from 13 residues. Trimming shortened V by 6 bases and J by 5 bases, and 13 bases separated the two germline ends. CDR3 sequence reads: CASSQQGGETQYF. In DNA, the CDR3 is TGTGCCAGCAGTCAACAGGGAGGGGAGACCCAGTACTTC.

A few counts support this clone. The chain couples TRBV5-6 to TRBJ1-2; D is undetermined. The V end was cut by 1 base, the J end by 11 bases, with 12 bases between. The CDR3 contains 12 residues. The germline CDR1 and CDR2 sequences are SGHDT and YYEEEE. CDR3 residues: CASSLFGEEYTF. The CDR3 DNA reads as TGTGCCAGCAGCTTGTTTGGGGAAGAATACACCTTC.

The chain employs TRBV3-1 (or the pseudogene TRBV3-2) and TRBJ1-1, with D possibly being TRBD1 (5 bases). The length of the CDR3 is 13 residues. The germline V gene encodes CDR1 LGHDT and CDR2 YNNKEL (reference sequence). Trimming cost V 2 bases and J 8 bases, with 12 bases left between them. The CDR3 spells CASSQQGLIEAFF. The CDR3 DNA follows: TGTGCCAGCAGCCAACAGGGTTTAATAGAAGCTTTCTTT.

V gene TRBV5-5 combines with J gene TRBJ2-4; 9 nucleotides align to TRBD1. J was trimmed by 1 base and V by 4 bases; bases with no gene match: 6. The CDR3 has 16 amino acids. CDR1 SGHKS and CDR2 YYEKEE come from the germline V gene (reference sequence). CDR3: CASSKQGAFAKNIQYF. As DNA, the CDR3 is TGTGCCAGCAGCAAACAGGGGGCTTTCGCCAAAAACATTCAGTACTTC.

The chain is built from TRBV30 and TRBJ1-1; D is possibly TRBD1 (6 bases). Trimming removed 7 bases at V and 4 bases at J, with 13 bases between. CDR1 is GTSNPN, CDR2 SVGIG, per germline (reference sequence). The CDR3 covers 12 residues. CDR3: CASYRGATEAFF. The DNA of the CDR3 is TGTGCCTCCTATCGGGGGGCCACTGAAGCTTTCTTT.